The source of this T cell receptor (beta chain) is a study of control samples from healthy donors and cancer patients. Clones were read by immunoSEQ multiplex PCR, and TCRdb kept only the in-frame ones, dropping some. The sample includes under 150,000 clones, around nine tenths of them seen just once. CDR1 and CDR2 (germline): SGHRS, YFSETQ. V lost 0 bases, J lost 5 bases, and 14 bases lay in between. The CDR3 has 16 residues. Sequences were obtained from PBMCs. The TCR comes from a man aged 45-65 years with head and neck cancer. This sequence joins TRBV5-1 and TRBJ2-2; unclear D gene. The CDR3 DNA reads as TGCGCCAGCAGCTTGGCCGCGGCCCCAAGGACCGGGGAGCTGTTTTTT. This sequence encodes CASSLAAAPRTGELFF. The full variable domain, in which reference TRBV5-1 and TRBJ2-2 provide the parts outside the CDR3, is KAGVTQTPRYLIKTRGQQVTLSCSPISGHRSVSWYQQTPGQGLQFLFEYFSETQRNKGNFPGRFSGRQFSNSRSEMNVSTLELGDSALYLCASSLAAAPRTGELFFGEGSRLTVL.